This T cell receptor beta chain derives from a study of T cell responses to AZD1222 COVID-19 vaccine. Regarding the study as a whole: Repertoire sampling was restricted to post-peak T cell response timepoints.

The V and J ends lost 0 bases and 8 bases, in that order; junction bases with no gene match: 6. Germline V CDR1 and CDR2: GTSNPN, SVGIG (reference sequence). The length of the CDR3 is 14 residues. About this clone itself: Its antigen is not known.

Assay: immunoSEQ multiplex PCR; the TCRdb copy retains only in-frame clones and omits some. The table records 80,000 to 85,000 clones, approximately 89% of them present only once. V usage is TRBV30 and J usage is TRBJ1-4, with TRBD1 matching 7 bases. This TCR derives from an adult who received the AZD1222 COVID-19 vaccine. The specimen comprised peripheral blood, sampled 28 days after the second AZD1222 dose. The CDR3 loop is CAWSVPPGQEKLFF. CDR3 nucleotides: TGTGCCTGGAGTGTCCCCCCGGGACAGGAAAAACTGTTTTTT.